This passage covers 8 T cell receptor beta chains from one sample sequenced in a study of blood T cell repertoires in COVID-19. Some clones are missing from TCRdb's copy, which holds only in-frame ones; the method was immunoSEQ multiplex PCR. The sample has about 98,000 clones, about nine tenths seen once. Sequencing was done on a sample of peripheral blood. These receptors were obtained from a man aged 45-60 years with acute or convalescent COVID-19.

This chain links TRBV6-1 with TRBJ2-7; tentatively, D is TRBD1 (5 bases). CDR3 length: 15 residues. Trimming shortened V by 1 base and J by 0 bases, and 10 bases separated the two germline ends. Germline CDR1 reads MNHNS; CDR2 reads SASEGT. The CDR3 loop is CASSEGQKSSYEQYF. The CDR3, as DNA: TGTGCCAGCAGTGAAGGACAGAAAAGCTCCTACGAGCAGTACTTC.

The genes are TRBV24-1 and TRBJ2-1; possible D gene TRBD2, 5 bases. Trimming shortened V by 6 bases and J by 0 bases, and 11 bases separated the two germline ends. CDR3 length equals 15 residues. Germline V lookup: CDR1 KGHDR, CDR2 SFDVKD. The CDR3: CATSRRPSSYNEQFF. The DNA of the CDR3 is TGTGCCACCAGTCGGAGGCCGAGCTCCTACAATGAGCAGTTCTTC.

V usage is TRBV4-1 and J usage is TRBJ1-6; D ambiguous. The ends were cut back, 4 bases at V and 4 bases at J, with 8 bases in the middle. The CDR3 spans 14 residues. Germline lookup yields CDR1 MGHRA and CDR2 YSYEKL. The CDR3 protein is CASSPLVYNSPLHF. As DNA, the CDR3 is TGCGCCAGCAGCCCACTTGTTTATAATTCACCCCTCCACTTT.

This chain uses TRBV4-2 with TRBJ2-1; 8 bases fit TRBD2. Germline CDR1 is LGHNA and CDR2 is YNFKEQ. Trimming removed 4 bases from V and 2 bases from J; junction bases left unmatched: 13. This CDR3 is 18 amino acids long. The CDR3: CASSRPASAGATYNEQFF. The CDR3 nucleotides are TGTGCCAGCAGCCGCCCTGCCTCAGCGGGAGCAACCTACAATGAGCAGTTCTTC.

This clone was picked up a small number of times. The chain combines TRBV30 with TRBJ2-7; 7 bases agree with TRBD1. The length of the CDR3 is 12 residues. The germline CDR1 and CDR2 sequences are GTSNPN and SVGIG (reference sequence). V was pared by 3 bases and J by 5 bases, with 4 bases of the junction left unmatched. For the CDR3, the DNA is TGTGCCTGGAGAAGGGGGCTGAACGAGCAGTACTTC. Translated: CAWRRGLNEQYF.

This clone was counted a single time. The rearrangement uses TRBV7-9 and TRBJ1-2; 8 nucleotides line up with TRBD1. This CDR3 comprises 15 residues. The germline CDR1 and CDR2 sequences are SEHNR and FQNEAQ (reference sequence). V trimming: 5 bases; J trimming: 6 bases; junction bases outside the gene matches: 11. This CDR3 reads CASSPTDRVGNGYTF. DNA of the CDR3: TGTGCCAGCAGCCCTACGGACAGGGTGGGGAATGGCTACACCTTC. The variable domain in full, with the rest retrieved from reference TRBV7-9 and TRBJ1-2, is DTGVSQNPRHKITKRGQNVTFRCDPISEHNRLYWYRQTLGQGPEFLTYFQNEAQLEKSRLLSDRFSAERPKGSFSTLEIQRTEQGDSAMYLCASSPTDRVGNGYTFGSGTRLTVV.

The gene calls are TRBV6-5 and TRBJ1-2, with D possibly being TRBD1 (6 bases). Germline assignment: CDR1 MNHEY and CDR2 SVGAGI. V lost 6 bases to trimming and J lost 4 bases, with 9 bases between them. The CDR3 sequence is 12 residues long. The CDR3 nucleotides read TGTGCCAGCAGCCAACAGGGCTATGGCTACACCTTC. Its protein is CASSQQGYGYTF.

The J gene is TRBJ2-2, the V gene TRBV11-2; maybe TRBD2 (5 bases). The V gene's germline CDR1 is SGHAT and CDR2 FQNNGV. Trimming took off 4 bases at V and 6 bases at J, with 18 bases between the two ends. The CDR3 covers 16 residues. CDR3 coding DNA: TGTGCCAGCAGCTCATATCGTGTGTGGGAGTCCGGGGAGCTGTTTTTT. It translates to CASSSYRVWESGELFF. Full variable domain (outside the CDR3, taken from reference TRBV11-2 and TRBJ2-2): EAGVAQSPRYKIIEKRQSVAFWCNPISGHATLYWYQQILGQGPKLLIQFQNNGVVDDSQLPKDRFSAERLKGVDSTLKIQPAKLEDSAVYLCASSSYRVWESGELFFGEGSRLTVL.